Listed below are T cell receptor beta chains from one sample, sequenced in a study of T-cell memory formation after mild COVID-19. TCRdb used MiXCR to reprocess the 5' RACE reads, holding one entry per CDR3 protein. The repertoire includes 130,000 to 150,000 distinct CDR3 sequences, 6% to 7% of them detected once, and about 1.9% sits in the top ten. The sequenced sample consisted of PBMCs or a T cell subset sorted from them (not recorded which). Every receptor here comes from an adult woman who had mild COVID-19 (a few samples of this study predate the infection). Cell type and time point are not known. Both conserved end residues are part of each CDR3. A D gene is named only where the DNA matches it firmly. Clone size is given for some rows only: seen once, a few or many times, or a class if the clone is expanded.

TRBD1	NA	TRBV4-3	TRBJ2-5	CASSPGDSSETQYF	TGCGCCAGCAGCCCCGGGGACAGCTCAGAGACCCAGTACTTC
TRBD2	few	TRBV5-5	TRBJ2-3	CASSLAGGPGDTQYF	TGTGCCAGCAGCCTAGCGGGAGGGCCGGGGGATACGCAGTATTTT
NA	few	TRBV12-3/TRBV12-4	TRBJ1-3	CASSGGGKSSGNTIYF	TGTGCCAGCAGTGGGGGGGGTAAGAGCTCTGGAAACACCATATATTTT
TRBD2	NA	TRBV6-5	TRBJ2-1	CASSYGTSGFNEQFF	TGTGCCAGCAGTTACGGGACTAGCGGGTTCAATGAGCAGTTCTTC
NA	NA	TRBV5-4	TRBJ2-1	CANKILGRGEQFF	TGTGCCAACAAAATTCTTGGTCGCGGCGAGCAGTTCTTC
TRBD1	many	TRBV27	TRBJ2-3	CASRIGQGVDTQYF	TGTGCCAGCAGAATTGGACAGGGGGTAGATACGCAGTATTTT
NA	many	TRBV5-1	TRBJ1-1	CASSLGGATNTEAFF	TGCGCCAGCAGCTTGGGTGGGGCTACAAACACTGAAGCTTTCTTT
NA	many	TRBV4-1	TRBJ1-2	CASSQVAGLRGGYTF	TGCGCCAGCAGCCAAGTGGCGGGGCTCCGAGGGGGCTACACCTTC
TRBD2	many	TRBV7-3	TRBJ2-1	CASSSSTSAIYNEQFF	TGTGCCAGCAGCTCGTCCACTAGCGCCATATACAATGAGCAGTTCTTC
NA	few	TRBV20-1	TRBJ2-7	CSATRAGGYEQYF	TGCAGTGCTACTAGGGCGGGTGGGTACGAGCAGTACTTC
TRBD1	many	TRBV5-1	TRBJ2-7	CASSVGTGNEQYF	TGCGCCAGCAGCGTCGGGACAGGGAACGAGCAGTACTTC
TRBD2	many	TRBV5-1	TRBJ2-5	CASRPPGLELKTQYF	TGCGCCAGCAGACCACCGGGACTAGAGCTGAAGACCCAGTACTTC
NA	few	TRBV18	TRBJ2-7	CASSLLSSWGGAYEQYF	TGTGCCAGCTCACTTCTATCGTCGTGGGGAGGAGCCTACGAGCAGTACTTC
TRBD1	NA	TRBV5-5	TRBJ1-2	CASTNDPGQSGYGYTF	TGTGCCAGCACGAACGACCCGGGACAGTCGGGCTATGGCTACACCTTC
NA	few	TRBV5-3	TRBJ1-1	CARRLTGFRVTEAFF	TGTGCCAGAAGGCTTACAGGGTTCCGGGTCACTGAAGCTTTCTTT
TRBD1	many	TRBV12-3/TRBV12-4	TRBJ2-5	CASSLSDRGFPRLETQYF	TGTGCCAGCAGTTTATCGGACAGGGGTTTCCCCCGGCTAGAGACCCAGTACTTC
NA	few	TRBV6-5	TRBJ1-2	CASSYSTASNYGYTF	TGTGCCAGCAGTTACTCGACAGCCTCTAACTATGGCTACACCTTC
NA	NA	TRBV7-9	TRBJ2-2	CASSYEGSRRTGELFF	TGTGCCAGCAGCTATGAGGGGAGTCGAAGGACCGGGGAGCTGTTTTTT
NA	few	TRBV7-3	TRBJ2-1	CASSDSSYNEQFF	TGTGCCAGCAGTGACTCGTCCTACAATGAGCAGTTCTTC
NA	NA	TRBV12-3/TRBV12-4	TRBJ2-2	CASSAGQYTGELFF	TGTGCCAGCAGCGCGGGACAGTACACCGGGGAGCTGTTTTTT
NA	many	TRBV7-3	TRBJ2-2	CASSPSGGLRTGELFF	TGTGCCAGCAGCCCGTCTGGGGGGCTCAGGACCGGGGAGCTGTTTTTT
TRBD2	NA	TRBV7-2	TRBJ2-1	CASSSRTSRSSYNEQFF	TGTGCCAGCAGCTCGCGGACTAGCCGGAGCTCCTACAATGAGCAGTTCTTC
TRBD1	many	TRBV20-1	TRBJ1-6	CSAVTDRGANSPLHF	TGCAGTGCTGTTACGGACAGGGGAGCTAATTCACCCCTCCACTTT
NA	many	TRBV29-1	TRBJ2-5	CSVAGGETQYF	TGCAGCGTTGCAGGGGGGGAGACCCAGTACTTC
NA	many	TRBV20-1	TRBJ1-2	CSARGGGRGYGYTF	TGCAGTGCTAGGGGTGGAGGGAGGGGCTATGGCTACACCTTC
NA	few	TRBV12-3/TRBV12-4	TRBJ2-1	CASSFGAYREQFF	TGTGCCAGCAGTTTTGGCGCCTACCGTGAGCAGTTCTTC
NA	many	TRBV10-3	TRBJ1-6	CAISENQVGSPLHF	TGTGCCATCAGTGAGAACCAAGTGGGTTCACCCCTCCACTTT
NA	many	TRBV7-2	TRBJ2-2	CASSLTPLRGPFANTGELFF	TGTGCCAGCAGCCTAACCCCCTTGCGGGGGCCGTTCGCGAACACCGGGGAGCTGTTTTTT
TRBD2	many	TRBV5-6	TRBJ2-1	CASSLETSPRHEQFF	TGTGCCAGCAGCTTGGAGACTAGCCCTCGACATGAGCAGTTCTTC
TRBD2	many	TRBV7-2	TRBJ2-1	CASSRRGGSKEFF	TGTGCCAGCAGCCGCCGGGGGGGGTCAAAGGAGTTCTTC
NA	many	TRBV20-1	TRBJ1-1	CSAYTGSAEAFF	TGCAGTGCTTATACAGGGAGCGCTGAAGCTTTCTTT
NA	many	TRBV20-1	TRBJ2-1	CSAPNAARSSYNEQFF	TGCAGTGCTCCCAACGCCGCAAGGAGCTCCTACAATGAGCAGTTCTTC
TRBD2	NA	TRBV5-1	TRBJ2-7	CASSNSGSTYEQYF	TGCGCCAGCAGCAATAGCGGGAGCACCTACGAGCAGTACTTC
TRBD2	many	TRBV5-1	TRBJ2-5	CASSLSGVSETQYF	TGCGCCAGCAGCTTGAGCGGGGTCTCAGAGACCCAGTACTTC
NA	NA	TRBV7-2	TRBJ1-2	CASSSYTRGKDYGYTF	TGTGCCAGCAGCTCTTACACCAGGGGAAAGGACTATGGCTACACCTTC
NA	many	TRBV6-5	TRBJ2-1	CASSYSLSYNEQFF	TGTGCCAGCAGTTACAGCCTCTCCTACAATGAGCAGTTCTTC
NA	few	TRBV12-3/TRBV12-4	TRBJ1-4	CASSLGTVGKLFF	TGTGCCAGCAGCCTAGGGACCGTCGGAAAACTGTTTTTT
TRBD2	NA	TRBV5-6	TRBJ2-6	CASSSSGRMTGANVLTF	TGTGCCAGCAGCTCGTCCGGGAGGATGACTGGGGCCAACGTCCTGACTTTC
NA	NA	TRBV24-1	TRBJ1-4	CATSETGNGEKLFF	TGTGCCACCAGTGAAACAGGGAACGGAGAAAAACTTTTTTTT
NA	NA	TRBV5-1	TRBJ2-2	CASRSEAVNTGELFF	TGCGCCAGCAGAAGCGAAGCTGTAAACACCGGGGAGCTGTTTTTT
TRBD2	many	TRBV20-1	TRBJ2-1	CSARASGRAYNEQFF	TGCAGTGCTAGAGCCAGCGGGAGGGCCTACAATGAGCAGTTCTTC